A selection of T cell receptor beta chains follows, all from one sample in a study of T cell changes during pregnancy in multiple sclerosis. Repertoires were generated with immunoSEQ multiplex PCR, while TCRdb's copy carries only in-frame clones and drops some. The table shows more than 70,000 clones, with 75% to 95% occurring only once. This specimen consisted of peripheral blood, obtained before pregnancy. These receptors originate from a female donor with multiple sclerosis, enrolled in a pregnancy study. Both conserved end residues are part of each CDR3. A D gene is named only where the DNA matches it firmly. Clone size is not always given. Where it is, it says once, few, many or a class for expanded clones.

V	J	size	D	DNA	CDR3
TRBV7-9	TRBJ1-4	NA	TRBD1	TGTGCCAGCAGCGTGACGACAGGGGTGTCTGCAACTAATGAAAAACTGTTTTTT	CASSVTTGVSATNEKLFF
TRBV7-2	TRBJ1-4	NA	NA	TGTGCCAGCAGCGCTGGGGGGGCTCGGGCTGGAGAAAAACTGTTTTTT	CASSAGGARAGEKLFF
TRBV7-6	TRBJ2-7	NA	TRBD1	TGTGCCAGCAGCCTCGACAGGGTGGGCGAGCAGTACTTC	CASSLDRVGEQYF
TRBV6-5	TRBJ1-5	few	NA	TGTGCCAGCAGTTTGGCCGGGAATCAGCCCCAGCATTTT	CASSLAGNQPQHF
TRBV27	TRBJ2-7	once	NA	TGTGCCAGCAGTATCGGCAGGGGAAGCCCTACGGGGCAGTACTTC	CASSIGRGSPTGQYF
TRBV5-1	TRBJ2-7	NA	NA	TGCGCCAGCAGCTTGAGTACAGCCTCCTACGAGCAGTACTTC	CASSLSTASYEQYF
TRBV10-3	TRBJ2-5	NA	NA	TGTGCCATCAGTGAATCTAGGCCGAGTGGTCGGGAGACCCAGTACTTC	CAISESRPSGRETQYF
TRBV6-1	TRBJ2-7	NA	NA	TGTGCCAGCAGTGAGTCAGGGTTATTCTACGAGCAGTACTTC	CASSESGLFYEQYF
TRBV10-1	TRBJ2-7	NA	TRBD2	TGCGCCAGCAGTCCCGCCGGGACTAGCGTTTCCTACGAGCAGTACTTC	CASSPAGTSVSYEQYF
TRBV28	TRBJ1-5	NA	TRBD1	TGTGCCAGCAGCCCCGACAGGGACAATCAGCCCCAGCATTTT	CASSPDRDNQPQHF
TRBV5-1	TRBJ2-4	NA	TRBD2	TGCGCCAGCAGCGGCGGGACTAGCGGGAGTCACAAAAACATTCAGTACTTC	CASSGGTSGSHKNIQYF
TRBV6-4	TRBJ2-7	NA	TRBD1	TGTGCCAGCAGTGACTCGAACCGGGACAGAGCCTCCTACGAGCAGTACTTC	CASSDSNRDRASYEQYF
TRBV5-4	TRBJ2-1	NA	NA	TGTGCCAGCAGCTCCACAGCGGGCTCCTACAATGAGCAGTTCTTC	CASSSTAGSYNEQFF
TRBV5-1	TRBJ2-6	once	TRBD1	TGCGCCAGCAGCTTGGTCCCTTGGGACAGCCCCGTGGGGGGGGCCAACGTCCTGACTTTC	CASSLVPWDSPVGGANVLTF
TRBV2	TRBJ1-2	many	NA	TGTGCCAGCAGTGCGGGGAATAACTATGGCTACACCTTC	CASSAGNNYGYTF
TRBV5-1	TRBJ2-5	NA	NA	TGCGCCAGCAGCTCGCAGGGTCGGGTAGAGACCCAGTACTTC	CASSSQGRVETQYF
TRBV2	TRBJ2-7	few	TRBD1	TGTGCCAGCTCGACAGGGGTCTACGAGCAGTACTTC	CASSTGVYEQYF
TRBV7-9	TRBJ1-3	NA	NA	TGTGCCAGCAGCCCGACGGGGGCTGGAAACACCATATATTTT	CASSPTGAGNTIYF
TRBV6-5	TRBJ1-3	NA	NA	TGTGCCAGCAGTTATCGACCAAGGGGGACTGGAAACACCATATATTTT	CASSYRPRGTGNTIYF
TRBV11-2	TRBJ2-2	NA	NA	TGTGCCAGCAGCCGCTTGAGAGGTTCGCCCGGGGAGCTGTTTTTT	CASSRLRGSPGELFF
TRBV9	TRBJ2-5	NA	TRBD2	TGTGCCAGCAGCCCCGATAGCGGGAGCCGGTTAGAGACCCAGTACTTC	CASSPDSGSRLETQYF
TRBV27	TRBJ2-7	NA	NA	TGTGCCAGCAGTCCCTCCGCTATCCACGAGCAGTACTTC	CASSPSAIHEQYF
TRBV7-9	TRBJ2-1	NA	TRBD1	TGTGCCAGCAGCCACGCTGAGGACAGGGCGAACCCATCCTACAATGAGCAGTTCTTC	CASSHAEDRANPSYNEQFF
TRBV5-1	TRBJ2-1	NA	TRBD2	TGCGCCAGCAGCTATACTAGCGGGAGCAACAATGAGCAGTTCTTC	CASSYTSGSNNEQFF
TRBV14	TRBJ1-4	NA	NA	TGTGCCAGCAGCCCTTCAGGGTTGTCTAATGAAAAACTGTTTTTT	CASSPSGLSNEKLFF
TRBV4-2	TRBJ2-7	NA	TRBD2	TGTGCCAGCAGCCAAGAACCGGGACTAGCGGGCAATTTCTCCTACGAGCAGTACTTC	CASSQEPGLAGNFSYEQYF
TRBV7-9	TRBJ2-7	NA	TRBD2	TGTGCCAGCAGCCGGGCCCTAGCGGGAGGTGGCGGAGCTACATTC	CASSRALAGGGGATF
TRBV5-1	TRBJ2-5	NA	TRBD1	TGCGCCAGCAGCGAGGGACAGGGGATTCTAGAGACCCAGTACTTC	CASSEGQGILETQYF
TRBV18	TRBJ1-2	once	NA	TGTGCCAGCTCACCACCTCAGGGGAACTATGGCTACACCTTC	CASSPPQGNYGYTF
TRBV6-1	TRBJ1-2	NA	NA	TGTGCCAGCAGTGAATTCGGACAGAGTCTTAGCTATGGCTACACCTTC	CASSEFGQSLSYGYTF
TRBV28	TRBJ2-7	NA	TRBD1	TGTGCCAGCAGGATAACGACAGGGGGCCTCTACGAGCAGTACTTC	CASRITTGGLYEQYF
TRBV19	TRBJ2-2	NA	TRBD1	TGTGCCAGTAGTATAGGGGACAGCTTTTCCGGGGAGCTGTTTTTT	CASSIGDSFSGELFF
TRBV25-1	TRBJ2-1	NA	NA	TGTGCCAGCAGTCCGTGGCGCGGGTACAATGAGCAGTTCTTC	CASSPWRGYNEQFF
TRBV5-4	TRBJ2-7	NA	NA	TGTGCCAGCAGCTCTCCTGACAGTTCCTCCTACGAGCAGTACTTC	CASSSPDSSSYEQYF
TRBV7-3	TRBJ2-3	NA	TRBD2	TGTGCCAGCAGCCTCGGGACTAGCGGGGGCCTAAAGGATACGCAGTATTTT	CASSLGTSGGLKDTQYF
TRBV18	TRBJ2-7	NA	TRBD1	TGTGCCAGCTCACGACAGGGTACCTCTCTCGGCTGGGACGAGCAGTACTTC	CASSRQGTSLGWDEQYF
TRBV27	TRBJ2-7	NA	TRBD2	TGTGCCAGCAGTGCCCCCGTAGGGAGGGCCTCCTACGAGCAGTACTTC	CASSAPVGRASYEQYF
TRBV12-5	TRBJ1-5	NA	NA	TGTGCTAGTGGTTTGATTAATAGCGGCAATCAGCCCCAGCATTTT	CASGLINSGNQPQHF
TRBV27	TRBJ1-5	once	NA	TGTGCCAGCAGTTTAGGGACGGGAGGGAGCAATCAGCCCCAGCATTTT	CASSLGTGGSNQPQHF
TRBV12-5	TRBJ2-2	NA	NA	TGTGCTAGTGGTTTGGTACTGGGGCAGAACACCGGGGAGCTGTTTTTT	CASGLVLGQNTGELFF
TRBV2	TRBJ1-2	NA	NA	TGTGCCAGCAGTGGATCCCGGGGGAACTATGGCTACACCTTC	CASSGSRGNYGYTF
TRBV18	TRBJ2-1	NA	TRBD2	TGTGCCAGCTCACCTCTAGCGGGTCGGGAATACAATGAGCAGTTCTTC	CASSPLAGREYNEQFF
TRBV10-1	TRBJ1-1	NA	NA	TGCGCCAGCAGTGACCGGCGGGGAAGAAACACTGAAGCTTTCTTT	CASSDRRGRNTEAFF
TRBV29-1	TRBJ1-1	few	NA	TGCGGAATAGGGGAGAACACTGAAGCTTTCTTT	CGIGENTEAFF
TRBV5-1	TRBJ1-1	NA	NA	TGCGCCAGCAGCTTGCTCGGGAGAGGGGACACTGAAGCTTTCTTT	CASSLLGRGDTEAFF
TRBV14	TRBJ2-1	NA	TRBD2	TGTGCCAGCAGCCCCTGGCGGGAGGGCCGTCTAAACAATGAGCAGTTCTTC	CASSPWREGRLNNEQFF
TRBV27	TRBJ1-4	NA	NA	TGTGCCAGCTCAGCTCTGGGGACATATAATGAAAAACTGTTTTTT	CASSALGTYNEKLFF